The T cell receptor (beta chain) under discussion was sequenced for a study of CD4 T cells in relation to SARS-CoV-2 and coronaviruses (dated by TCRdb to about 2021). Describing the broader study: In the ViraFEST assay, PBMCs were cultured with antigen for approximately 10 days, after which TCR beta CDR3s were sequenced to identify antigen-specific clonal expansions. Across all 12 patients in the full convalescent cohort, ages ranged from about 21 to 80 years, with a median of 38. Of the roughly twelve convalescent patients, 8 were male and 4 were female, and two of the subjects were Hispanic. Patient-derived lymphoblastoid cell lines were used to map the HLA restriction of shared crossreactive spike epitopes. At the level of individual TCR clonotypes, the study measured memory CD4+ T cell crossreactivity between SARS-CoV-2 spike protein and common cold coronavirus spike proteins. The Adaptive Biotechnologies TCR-sequencing kit was used to sequence samples from three pre-COVID donors and the naive versus memory experiments, while other data came from Illumina-based sequencing. A different TCR-beta assay, based on Illumina, was used to sequence expansion assays from other donors in the study. Overall study outcomes, separate from this receptor: No donor contributed both pre-pandemic and post-infection samples, which limited tracing the source of pre-existing responses. Roughly 70% of donors had memory CD4+ clonotypes that crossrecognized SARS-CoV-2 and at least one common cold coronavirus spike. Crossreactivity analysis was centred on spike protein, so crossreactivity against other viral proteins was not assessed. Compared with monoreactive clones, crossreactive clones had significantly weaker SARS-CoV-2-driven expansion, a result consistent with antigenic imprinting. Small numbers of patients and of tested TCRs were a limitation of the study. Sequencing of naive versus memory cells indicated that the assay detects memory recall responses, not primary responses primed during culture.

Naive and memory CD4+ T cells were separated from cryopreserved PBMCs through CD4 enrichment, which was followed by EasySep naive CD4+ T cell enrichment. Sorted naive or memory CD4+ T cells (approximately 9.8 x 10^4) were cultured 1:1 with T cell-depleted PBMCs and CEF peptides for 10 days. In general, triplicate replicate wells were used for every peptide culture condition. Ficoll-Paque PLUS gradient centrifugation was used to isolate PBMCs from either whole blood or leukapheresis product. PBMCs were either used fresh in the expansion assay or cryopreserved at -140 degrees C. The QIAamp Micro DNA Kit was used to extract genomic DNA from the CD4+ T cells. A remark on this clone: What this receptor recognizes is not known. Base quality data are lacking; no much larger clone is found one base away.

From a lookup of the germline V gene (reference sequence), CDR1 and CDR2 are GTSNPN and SVGIG. The V end gives up 3 bases and the J end 4 bases, leaving 5 bases in the junction not matched to a gene. Measured from the cysteine to the phenylalanine, the CDR3 is 15 residues long. The read is trimmed to its CDR3 DNA, 45 bases read in frame from base 1. Survey-level immunoSEQ TCR-beta sequencing was performed on DNA from CEF-cultured naive and memory CD4+ T cells. The original pipeline was this. During preprocessing, nonproductive sequences were removed, along with CDR3s that did not begin with C, did not end with F or W, or were shorter than 7 amino acids. Antigen-specific clonotypes were called with the MANAFEST web app on the basis of expansion relative to the reference and to other culture wells. A clone was considered positive if the clone showed significant expansion compared with the reference culture in 2 of 3 replicate wells at an FDR below 0.05. A further requirement for positive clones was significant expansion compared with all other tandem wells, along with an odds ratio above 5. Cultured and uncultured naive and memory CD4+ repertoires were searched for previously identified spike- and CEF-reactive CDR3s. After three terminal residues were trimmed from each end, CDR3 homology was quantified as pairwise Levenshtein distance using the stringdist R package. Drawn from immuneACCESS, this table holds only the in-frame rearrangements with V and J called that TCRdb kept. Clones are partly lost; checked studies trace under half to an unresolved V gene and leave the rest unexplained. That table supplies the V and J calls and clone size; D and trimming were determined from the DNA. Present in this sample are approximately 36,000 clones, roughly 80% of which were seen just once. The leading ten clones occupy around 6.6% of the sample.

This clonotype was obtained from an adult with COVID-19. The chain is made from TRBV30 and TRBJ2-1, with 11 bases in between that match TRBD2. Input material: naive CD4+ T cells from PBMCs, cultured in vitro. In light of the paper, this sample's cell subset or site label describes: naive CD4+ T cells isolated by negative enrichment. Here the CDR3 is given as CAWSGLAGGYNEQFF. The nucleotide sequence reads TGTGCCTGGAGCGGACTAGCGGGCGGGTACAATGAGCAGTTCTTC.